Many counts were recorded for the clone carrying this TCR beta chain. Its cognate antigen is unknown. This CDR3 is also generated by other DNA sequences in the sample. This entry is derived from a study of shared clonotypes between healthy human individuals. Study results and caveats: Among donors, sharing of clonotypes was expected to be affected by sequencing depth.

Germline V lookup: CDR1 MRHNA, CDR2 SNTAGT. The junction had 1 base not matched to a gene; V was cut back by 4 bases and J by 0 bases. The CDR3 extends over 14 amino acids. Sequencing was performed with immunoSEQ multiplex PCR; in TCRdb, only in-frame clones are kept and a portion is missing. Among approximately 480,000 clones listed, approximately 79% were seen once. The origin of this receptor is a woman aged 40 to 50 in good health. Some clones in this sample may be carry-over from other donors' samples. Input material: PBMCs. V is TRBV6-4 and J is TRBJ2-3; 7 nucleotides match TRBD2. The CDR3 protein is CASSVSGSTDTQYF. CDR3 nucleotides: TGTGCCAGCAGTGTTAGCGGGAGCACAGATACGCAGTATTTT.